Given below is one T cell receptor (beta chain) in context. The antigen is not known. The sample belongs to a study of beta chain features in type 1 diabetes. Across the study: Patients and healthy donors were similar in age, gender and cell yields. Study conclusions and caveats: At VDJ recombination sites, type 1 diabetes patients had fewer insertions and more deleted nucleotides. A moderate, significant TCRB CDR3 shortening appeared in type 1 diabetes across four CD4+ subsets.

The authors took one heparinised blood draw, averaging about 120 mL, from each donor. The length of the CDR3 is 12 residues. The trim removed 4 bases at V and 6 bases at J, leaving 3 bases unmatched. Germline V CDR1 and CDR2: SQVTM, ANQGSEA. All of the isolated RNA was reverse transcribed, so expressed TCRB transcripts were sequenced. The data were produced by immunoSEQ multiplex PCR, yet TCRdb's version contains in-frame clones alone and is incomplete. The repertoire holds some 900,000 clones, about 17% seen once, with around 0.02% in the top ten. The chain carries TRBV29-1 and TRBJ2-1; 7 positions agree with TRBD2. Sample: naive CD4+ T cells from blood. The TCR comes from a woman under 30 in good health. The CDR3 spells CSVASGGNEQFF. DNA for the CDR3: TGCAGCGTTGCTAGCGGTGGCAATGAGCAGTTCTTC.